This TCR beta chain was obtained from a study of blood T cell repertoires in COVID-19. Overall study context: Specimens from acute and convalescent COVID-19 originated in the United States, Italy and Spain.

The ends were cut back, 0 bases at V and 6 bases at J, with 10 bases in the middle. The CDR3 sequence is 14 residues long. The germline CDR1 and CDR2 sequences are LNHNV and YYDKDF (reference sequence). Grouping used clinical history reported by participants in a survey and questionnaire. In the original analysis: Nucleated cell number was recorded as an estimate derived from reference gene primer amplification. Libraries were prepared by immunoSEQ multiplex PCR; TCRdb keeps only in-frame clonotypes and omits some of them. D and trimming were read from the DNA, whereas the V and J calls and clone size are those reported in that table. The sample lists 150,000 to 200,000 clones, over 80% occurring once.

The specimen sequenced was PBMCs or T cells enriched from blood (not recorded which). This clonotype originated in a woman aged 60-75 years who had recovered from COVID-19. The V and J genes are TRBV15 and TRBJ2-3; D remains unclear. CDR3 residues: CATSRDLAQDTQYF. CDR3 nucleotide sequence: TGTGCCACCAGCAGAGATCTCGCACAGGATACGCAGTATTTT.